The T cell receptor (beta chain) under discussion was sequenced for a study of OX40 agonist ivuxolimab in advanced cancers. In the study overall: Earlier treatment with anti-PD-1, anti-PD-L1 or anti-CTLA-4 was permitted, and about 40% had received some.

Note on this clone: The antigen remains undetermined.

Whole-study results and caveats: CD8+ T cells were the subset that, on average, had more expanded clones than CD4+.

Profiled with immunoSEQ multiplex PCR; TCRdb holds only in-frame clones, not every one. The data show tens of thousands of clones, about three quarters seen once. The CDR3 runs 15 residues. Germline-derived CDR1 and CDR2 are SGHTA and FQGTGA. The J segment lost 5 bases and the V segment lost 4 bases, leaving 7 bases of the junction unmatched. The sequence was collected from an adult with an advanced solid tumor such as melanoma, head and neck, liver or kidney cancer. Sequenced material: CD4+ or CD8+ T cells sorted from blood, taken in a trial of the OX40 agonist ivuxolimab. This chain connects TRBV7-3 to TRBJ2-3; 9 bases align to TRBD2. As DNA, the CDR3 is TGTGCCAGCAGCTCAGAGGGACTAGCCCAAGATACGCAGTATTTT. It encodes CASSSEGLAQDTQYF.